These 2 T cell receptor beta chains were sequenced from one sample in a study of CD8 T cells in ankylosing spondylitis. Study observations and caveats: Fewer than 10 highly homologous variants formed a TCR beta motif that appeared characteristic of ankylosing spondylitis blood.

No antigen has been assigned to these receptors. TCRdb reprocessed the 5' RACE reads via MiXCR and lists one record per CDR3 protein. The sample has about 480,000 distinct CDR3 sequences; 17% are singletons. Material: blood, either unsorted or a sorted T cell fraction (not recorded which). Receptors were obtained from a male donor with ankylosing spondylitis.

This clonotype appeared a single time. Here the CDR3 DNA reads TGTGCCAGCAGTTACACTTCAGGGGGGGCGACTGAAGCTTTCTTT. Translated: CASSYTSGGATEAFF. This sequence joins TRBV6-5 and TRBJ1-1; TRBD1 matches at 7 bases. The CDR3 covers 15 residues. Germline V gene data show CDR1 as MNHEY and CDR2 as SVGAGI. Trimming cost V 2 bases and J 5 bases; bases outside gene matches: 8.

This chain connects TRBV5-1 to TRBJ1-1; tentatively, D is TRBD1 (5 bases). The V end was cut by 4 bases, the J end by 1 base, with 14 bases between. Germline V gene data show CDR1 as SGHRS and CDR2 as YFSETQ. This CDR3 contains 15 residues. CDR3 amino acids: CASSPSGGENTEAFF. CDR3 in DNA: TGCGCCAGCAGCCCCTCGGGAGGGGAGAACACTGAAGCTTTCTTT.